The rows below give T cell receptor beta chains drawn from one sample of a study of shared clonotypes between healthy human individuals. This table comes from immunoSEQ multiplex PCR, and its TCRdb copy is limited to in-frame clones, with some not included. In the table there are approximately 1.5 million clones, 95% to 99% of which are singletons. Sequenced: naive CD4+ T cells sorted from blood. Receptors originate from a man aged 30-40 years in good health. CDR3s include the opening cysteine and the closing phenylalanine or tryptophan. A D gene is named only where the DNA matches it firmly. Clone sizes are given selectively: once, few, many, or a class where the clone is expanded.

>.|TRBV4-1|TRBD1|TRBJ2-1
TGCGCCAGCAGCCTTCAGGGGGTAGACAATGAGCAGTTCTTC
CASSLQGVDNEQFF
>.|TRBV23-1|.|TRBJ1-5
TGCGCCAGCAGTCAAAGCGGGGGAGGAAGTCAGCCCCAGCATTTT
CASSQSGGGSQPQHF
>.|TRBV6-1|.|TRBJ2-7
TGTGCCAGCAGTGCCGACTGGACTCCCTACGAGCAGTACTTC
CASSADWTPYEQYF
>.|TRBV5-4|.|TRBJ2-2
TGTGCCAGCAGCTTGGTCAGGGGGAACACCGGGGAGCTGTTTTTT
CASSLVRGNTGELFF
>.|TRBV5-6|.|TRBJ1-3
TGTGCCAGCAGCCGCCTTACAGGGTCTGGAAACACCATATATTTT
CASSRLTGSGNTIYF
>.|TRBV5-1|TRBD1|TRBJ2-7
TGCGCCAGCAGTTTTAACCCCGGGACAGGGTCCTACGAGCAGTACTTC
CASSFNPGTGSYEQYF
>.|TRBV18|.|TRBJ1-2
TGTGCCAGCTCACCAGGAAGGGCTAACTATGGCTACACCTTC
CASSPGRANYGYTF
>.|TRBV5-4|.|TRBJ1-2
TGTGCCAGCAGCTCTGCCGGGTTCCCCCACTATGGCTACACCTTC
CASSSAGFPHYGYTF
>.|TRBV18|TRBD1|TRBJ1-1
TGTGCCAGCTCCCAAAAGACAGGGCTCATGAACACTGAAGCTTTCTTT
CASSQKTGLMNTEAFF
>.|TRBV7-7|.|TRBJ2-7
TGTGCTAGCAGCCCGGCTGGCGGAAACGAGCAGTACTTC
CASSPAGGNEQYF
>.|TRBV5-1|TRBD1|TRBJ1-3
TGCGCCAGCAGCTCCCAGGGGGCGCGGGGAAACACCATATATTTT
CASSSQGARGNTIYF
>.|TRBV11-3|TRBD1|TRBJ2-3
TGTGCCAGCAGCTTAGGAACTGGACAGGGGGCACGAGATACGCAGTATTTT
CASSLGTGQGARDTQYF
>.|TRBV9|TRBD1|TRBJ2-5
TGTGCCAGCGGGGCCGGACAGGGCCAAGAGACCCAGTACTTC
CASGAGQGQETQYF
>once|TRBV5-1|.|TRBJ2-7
TGCGCCAGCAGCTTCGAGGGTAGGGACGAGCAGTACTTC
CASSFEGRDEQYF
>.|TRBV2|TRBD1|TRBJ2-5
TGTGCCAGCAGTGTTGAGACAGGGGCAGGGGAGACCCAGTACTTC
CASSVETGAGETQYF
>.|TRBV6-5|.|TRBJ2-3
TGTGCCAGCAGTTCCTACAGGGTCCCCACAGATACGCAGTATTTT
CASSSYRVPTDTQYF
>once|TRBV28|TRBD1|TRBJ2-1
TGTGCCAGCAGCATTCGGACAGGGGGAAACTGGACGCTTTGGCTTAATGAGCAGTTCTTC
CASSIRTGGNWTLWLNEQFF
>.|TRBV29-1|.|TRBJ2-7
TGCAGCGTTAGGCAGAAACTAACCTACGAGCAGTACTTC
CSVRQKLTYEQYF
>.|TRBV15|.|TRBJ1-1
TGTGCCACCAGCAGAGATCGGTGGGAGGAAGCTTTCTTT
CATSRDRWEEAFF
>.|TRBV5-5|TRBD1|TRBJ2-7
TGTGCCAGCAGCTGGAAGGGGGCTTCCTACGAGCAGTACTTC
CASSWKGASYEQYF
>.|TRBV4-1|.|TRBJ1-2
TGCGCCAGCAGCCAAGATCATGGGCAGGGGAGCTATGGCTACACCTTC
CASSQDHGQGSYGYTF
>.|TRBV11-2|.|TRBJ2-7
TGTGCCAGCAGCCCCCGGGAGAGCTCCTACGAGCAGTACTTC
CASSPRESSYEQYF
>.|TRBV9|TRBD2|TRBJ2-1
TGTGCCAGCAGCGTAGCGGCGGGAGGGAGGCAGGAGCAGTTCTTC
CASSVAAGGRQEQFF
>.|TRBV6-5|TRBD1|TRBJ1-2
TGTGCCAGCAGTTACTCGGACAGGGCCTACTTC
CASSYSDRAYF
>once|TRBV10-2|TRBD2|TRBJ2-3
TGCGCCACTCACATAAGGCAGGGAGGGATAGCAGATACGCAGTATTTT
CATHIRQGGIADTQYF
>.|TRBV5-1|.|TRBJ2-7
TGCGCCAGCAGCTTGTTGGATATCTCCCTCGAGCAGTACTTC
CASSLLDISLEQYF
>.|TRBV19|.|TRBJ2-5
TGTGCCAGTAGTACAACAGGGCAAGAGACCCAGTACTTC
CASSTTGQETQYF
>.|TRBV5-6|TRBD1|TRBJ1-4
TGTGCCAGCAGCTCCCGGAGACAGGGTGGTGAAAAACTGTTTTTT
CASSSRRQGGEKLFF
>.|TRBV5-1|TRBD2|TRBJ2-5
TGCGCCAGCAGCGAACGACTAGCGGGAGGACAAGAGACCCAGTACTTC
CASSERLAGGQETQYF
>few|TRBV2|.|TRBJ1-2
TGTGCCAGCGGCGAATCTAACTATGGCTACACCTTC
CASGESNYGYTF
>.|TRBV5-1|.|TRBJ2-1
TGCGCCAGCGGCGGGAAAGAGGTTAGCGGTACCTTGGAGCAGTTCTTC
CASGGKEVSGTLEQFF
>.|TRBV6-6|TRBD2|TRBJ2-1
TGTGCCAGCGGACCTAGCGGGAGGGCCTACAATGAGCAGTTCTTC
CASGPSGRAYNEQFF
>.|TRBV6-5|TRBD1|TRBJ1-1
TGTGCCAGCAGGCCCGACAGGGGGCGATTCACTGAAGCTTTCTTT
CASRPDRGRFTEAFF
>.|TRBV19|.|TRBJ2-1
TGTGCCAGTAGTATACCAACCGGGTCGTCCTACAATGAGCAGTTCTTC
CASSIPTGSSYNEQFF
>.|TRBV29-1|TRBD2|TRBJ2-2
TGCAGCGTTGATCCCCCCGAACAGATTAGAGAGCGGGAGGGCCGTCACACCGGGGAGCTGTTTTTT
CSVDPPEQIREREGRHTGELFF
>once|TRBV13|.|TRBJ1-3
TGTGCCAGCAGCTTAGCATCATCAGCGGGGCCTGGAAACACCATATATTTT
CASSLASSAGPGNTIYF
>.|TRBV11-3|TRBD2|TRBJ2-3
TGTGCCAGCAGCTTACAGTTAGCGGGAGGCACAGATACGCAGTATTTT
CASSLQLAGGTDTQYF
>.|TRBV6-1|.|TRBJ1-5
TGTGCCAGCACTAGGTCGGGGAATCAGCCCCAGCATTTT
CASTRSGNQPQHF
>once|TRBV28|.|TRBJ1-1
TGTGCCAGCAGTTTATCTTTCACTGAAGCTTTCTTT
CASSLSFTEAFF
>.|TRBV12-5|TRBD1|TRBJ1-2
TGTGCTAGTGGTCCGCGGACAGGGAACTATGGCTACACCTTC
CASGPRTGNYGYTF
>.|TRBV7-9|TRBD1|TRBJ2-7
TGTGCCAGCAGCTACGGACAGGGCTCCTACGAGCAGTACTTC
CASSYGQGSYEQYF
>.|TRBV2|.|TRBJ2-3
TGTGCCAGCAGTGAATCGGGGTCTCCAGATACGCAGTATTTT
CASSESGSPDTQYF
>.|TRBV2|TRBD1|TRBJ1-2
TGTGCCAGCAGTGTCCGGACAGGGCAACCGGGATACTATGGCTACACCTTC
CASSVRTGQPGYYGYTF
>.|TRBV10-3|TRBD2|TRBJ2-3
TGTGCCATCAGCCCTTTCCAGCGGGGAAACACAGATACGCAGTATTTT
CAISPFQRGNTDTQYF
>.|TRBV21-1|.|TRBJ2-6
TGTGCCAGCAGCAAAGACAGGGGATCTGGGGCCAACGTCCTGACTTTC
CASSKDRGSGANVLTF
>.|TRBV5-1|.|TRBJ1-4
TGCGCCAGCAGCCCAGGCGGGTCCACTAATGAAAAACTGTTTTTT
CASSPGGSTNEKLFF